The sequence of this T cell receptor beta chain was determined in a study of CD8 T cells in Susac syndrome. Study background: Clinically active disease was present in six of the sequenced Susac syndrome patients. About 8 of these patients were in remission. Patients with Susac syndrome were, at the time of blood collection, therapy-naive, maintained on corticosteroids, or maintained on intravenous immunoglobulin alone.

Negative isolation was applied to CD8+ and CD4+ T cells, and FACS enrichment was applied to TEMRA cells. J gave up 4 bases and V 7 bases, and 6 bases lay outside the gene matches. The CDR3 runs 13 residues. Germline V gene data show CDR1 as SQVTM and CDR2 as ANQGSEA. An amount of RNA that ranged from roughly 0.5 to 1 ug was reverse transcribed with random hexamers. The authors amplified TCR beta CDR3 across 54 Vbeta and 13 Jbeta using immunoSEQ multiplex PCR. TCRdb redid the calling of the immunoSEQ multiplex PCR reads with MiXCR, one entry per CDR3 protein. The sample includes under 95,000 distinct CDR3 sequences, over 90% of them seen just once.

Sequencing was performed on CD4+ T cells from PBMCs. The J gene is TRBJ1-3, the V gene TRBV29-1; TRBD1 aligns across 8 bases. This sequence was found in a human donor with Susac syndrome. The CDR3 DNA reads TGCAGCGCTGCCAGGGGGCCCGGAAACACCATATATTTT. Protein sequence: CSAARGPGNTIYF. Full variable domain (missing parts from reference TRBV29-1 and TRBJ1-3): SAVISQKPSRDICQRGTSLTIQCQVDSQVTMMFWYRQQPGQSLTLIATANQGSEATYESGFVIDKFPISRPNLTFSTLTVSNMSPEDSSIYLCSAARGPGNTIYFGEGSWLTVV.